A single sample is the source of the 15 T cell receptor beta chains below, sequenced in a study of T cell responses to AZD1222 COVID-19 vaccine. Repertoires were generated with immunoSEQ multiplex PCR, while TCRdb's copy carries only in-frame clones and drops some. The sample has around 20,000 clones, approximately 88% seen once. The source material was peripheral blood, sampled 28 days after the second AZD1222 dose. These receptors all come from an adult who received the AZD1222 COVID-19 vaccine.

CDR3 sequence: CASIPVGTGVYEQYF. In nucleotides, the CDR3 is TGTGCCAGCATCCCGGTCGGGACAGGGGTGTACGAGCAGTACTTC. This chain links TRBV27 with TRBJ2-7; 10 bases map to TRBD1. This CDR3 has 15 amino acids. V shed 7 bases and J 4 bases; nucleotides not matched to a gene: 10. Germline CDR1 is MNHEY and CDR2 is SMNVEV (reference sequence).

CDR3 DNA sequence: TGTGCCTGGAGTGAGCAGGGGACCGCACCCCTCCACTTT. Translating it yields CAWSEQGTAPLHF. The chain joins TRBV30 to TRBJ1-6, with a tentative D call TRBD1 (6 bases). V lost 1 base and J 11 bases, leaving 12 bases between the germline ends. CDR3 length: 13 amino acids. The V gene's germline CDR1 is GTSNPN and CDR2 SVGIG (reference sequence).

This sequence joins TRBV5-8 and TRBJ2-7; D possibly corresponds to TRBD2 (6 bases). Between the trimmed V and J ends, which lost 2 bases and 0 bases, there was a span of 12 bases. Germline-derived CDR1 and CDR2 are SGHTS and YDEGEE. The CDR3 runs 15 residues. The CDR3 loop reads CASSLGPGSSYEQYF. DNA of the CDR3: TGTGCCAGCAGCTTAGGGCCCGGGAGCTCCTACGAGCAGTACTTC.

The chain couples TRBV27 to TRBJ2-7; D may be TRBD2 (5 bases). V lost 0 bases, J lost 3 bases, and 12 bases lay in between. This CDR3 region has 15 residues. From germline, CDR1 is MNHEY and CDR2 SMNVEV (reference sequence). The CDR3 here is CASSLSGLAGYEQYF. The CDR3 bases are TGTGCCAGCAGTTTATCGGGTCTAGCCGGCTACGAGCAGTACTTC.

In its sample, this clone was seen once. The chain links TRBV19 to TRBJ2-1; TRBD2 agrees at 13 bases. Germline V gives CDR1 LNHDA, CDR2 SQIVND (reference sequence). The J segment lost 7 bases and the V segment lost 4 bases, leaving 1 base of the junction unmatched. The CDR3 extends over 14 amino acids. CDR3 sequence (DNA): TGTGCCAGTAGTACACTAGCGGGAGGGAATGAGCAGTTCTTC. Protein sequence: CASSTLAGGNEQFF.

This clone was detected only a few times. The sample contains more than one DNA sequence encoding this CDR3. The gene calls are TRBV5-1 and TRBJ1-1; possible D gene TRBD1, 6 bases. The CDR3 is 13 amino acids. Trimming cost V 1 base and J 4 bases, with 8 bases left between them. The V gene's germline CDR1 is SGHRS and CDR2 YFSETQ. In nucleotides, the CDR3 is TGCGCCAGCAGCTTGAGAGGGGGCACTGAAGCTTTCTTT. It translates to CASSLRGGTEAFF. Together with reference TRBV5-1 and TRBJ1-1, the CDR3 gives the full variable domain: KAGVTQTPRYLIKTRGQQVTLSCSPISGHRSVSWYQQTPGQGLQFLFEYFSETQRNKGNFPGRFSGRQFSNSRSEMNVSTLELGDSALYLCASSLRGGTEAFFGQGTRLTVV.

To note about this clone: The junction does not match germline at one end; this may be a read error. This chain joins TRBV7-9 and TRBJ1-2; 7 nucleotides agree with TRBD1. The CDR3 consists of 10 residues. The germline CDR1 and CDR2 sequences are SEHNR and FQNEAQ (reference sequence). The CDR3, as DNA: TGTGCCAGCAGCCCAGGGGGGACGAACTTC. Its protein product is CASSPGGTNF.

The chain combines TRBV18 with TRBJ1-2; 7 positions agree with TRBD1. This CDR3 has 16 amino acids. Germline CDR1 KGHSH, CDR2 LQKENI. V was pared by 3 bases and J by 1 base, with 8 bases of the junction left unmatched. This CDR3 is CASSPQEGALNYGYTF. CDR3 DNA sequence: TGTGCCAGCTCACCCCAGGAGGGGGCGCTTAACTATGGCTACACCTTC.

Only one count was recorded for this clone. The chain combines TRBV18 with TRBJ1-2; the match to TRBD1 covers 8 bases. The germline gives CDR1 KGHSH, CDR2 LQKENI. Trimming cost V 2 bases and J 4 bases; bases outside gene matches: 3. The CDR3 spans 14 residues. DNA of the CDR3: TGTGCCAGCTCACCAGGACAGGGCGTCTATGGCTACACCTTC. This encodes CASSPGQGVYGYTF.

The chain links TRBV14 to TRBJ2-1; D is perhaps TRBD1 (5 bases). The V and J ends lost 6 bases and 4 bases respectively, with 10 bases between them. Germline V gives CDR1 SGHDN, CDR2 FVKESK. There are 13 residues in the CDR3. In nucleotides, the CDR3 is TGTGCCAGCAGGCTTGACAGTTACAATGAGCAGTTCTTC. Translation gives CASRLDSYNEQFF.

The chain couples TRBV20-1 to TRBJ2-1; D gene unclear. The CDR3 length is 11 residues. The ends were cut back, 3 bases at V and 8 bases at J, with 8 bases in the middle. Germline V gene lookup returns CDR1 DFQATT and CDR2 SNEGSKA (reference sequence). The DNA for the CDR3 is TGCAGTGCTAGCCCGGCGCATGAGCAGTTCTTC. Translating it yields CSASPAHEQFF.

This clone is a singleton in its sample. V and J are TRBV11-3 and TRBJ2-1; TRBD2 matches 12 bases. The CDR3 is 17 amino acids. J lost 6 bases, V lost 0 bases, and 6 bases had no gene match. CDR1 is SGHNT and CDR2 is YENEEA in the germline V gene. CDR3 bases: TGTGCCAGCAGCTTAGATCTGGCTAGCGGGAGGGTCAATGAGCAGTTCTTC. As protein: CASSLDLASGRVNEQFF.

The chain uses TRBV7-9 and TRBJ2-2; 10 bases map to TRBD1. The CDR3 consists of 15 residues. The germline gives CDR1 SEHNR, CDR2 FQNEAQ (reference sequence). Germline trimming cut 8 bases from V and 5 bases from J; bases unmatched to any gene: 8. The CDR3 loop reads CASFRDRGWTGELFF. The CDR3 nucleotides read TGTGCCAGCTTCCGGGACAGGGGTTGGACCGGGGAGCTGTTTTTT.

The J gene is TRBJ1-2, the V gene TRBV10-2, with D possibly matching TRBD1 (6 bases). Trimming pared 6 bases from V and 3 bases from J, leaving 14 bases between. The CDR3 sequence is 14 residues long. From germline, CDR1 is WSHSY and CDR2 SAAADI. CDR3 nucleotides: TGCGCCAGCAGGATGACGGGGGCCCACTATGGCTACACCTTC. Its translation: CASRMTGAHYGYTF.

This chain links TRBV4-1 with TRBJ2-3; D unresolved. The CDR3 contains 17 residues. Germline V gene data show CDR1 as MGHRA and CDR2 as YSYEKL. The ends were cut back, 1 base at V and 0 bases at J, with 14 bases in the middle. The CDR3 reads CASSQGMRLGSTDTQYF. CDR3 in DNA: TGCGCCAGCAGCCAAGGCATGAGACTCGGGAGCACAGATACGCAGTATTTT.